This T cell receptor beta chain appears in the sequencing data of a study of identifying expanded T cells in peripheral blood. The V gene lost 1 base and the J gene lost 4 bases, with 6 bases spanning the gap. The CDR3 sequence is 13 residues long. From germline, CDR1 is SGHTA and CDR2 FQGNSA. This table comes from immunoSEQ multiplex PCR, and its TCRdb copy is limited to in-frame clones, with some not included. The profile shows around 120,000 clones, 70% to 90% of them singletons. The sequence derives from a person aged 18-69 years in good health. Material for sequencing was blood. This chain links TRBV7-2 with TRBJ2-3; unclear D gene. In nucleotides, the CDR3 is TGTGCCAGCAGCTTAGGGCGCGCAGATACGCAGTATTTT. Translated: CASSLGRADTQYF.